The source of this TCR beta chain is a study of T cells after yellow fever vaccination. Study summary: Preparation of fractions with low cell numbers was performed using SMART-Seq v4 Ultra Low Input.

This clonotype has only a few counts. Its antigen is unknown. This CDR3 has 14 residues. V dropped 3 bases and J dropped 7 bases, with 10 bases sitting between them. From germline, CDR1 is SEHNR and CDR2 FQNEAQ (reference sequence). Study-wide results and caveats: Abundant clonotypes from the bulk population could contaminate FACS-sorted repertoires. The booster response re-showed most primary clones: around 97% CD4, approximately 90% CD8. It was the secondary response that reached its peak faster, day 5 versus 15, but it was weaker.

A single record per CDR3 protein comes from TCRdb applying MiXCR to the 5' RACE reads. The repertoire holds hundreds of thousands of distinct CDR3 sequences, with 8.7% as singletons. This material consisted of PBMCs, taken on the day of the first yellow fever vaccination. This clonotype originated in a young man who received the YFV17D yellow fever vaccine. The chain couples TRBV7-9 to TRBJ1-6, with D perhaps TRBD1 (5 bases). The CDR3 DNA follows: TGTGCCAGCAGCTTCAGGGCAGGGAATTCACCCCTCCACTTT. It translates to CASSFRAGNSPLHF.